The 3 T cell receptor beta chains below all came from one sample that was sequenced in a study of PD-L1 blockade in urothelial cancer. Time point of the sample: peripheral blood 6 weeks after treatment start. The table came from immunoSEQ multiplex PCR; TCRdb's copy has only in-frame clones and leaves some out. The sample carries tens of thousands of clones, under 95% recorded once. The specimen was PBMCs, collected around atezolizumab (anti-PD-L1) treatment. The source is a woman of 80 years or more with urothelial cancer.

To note about this clone: At one end, the junction sequence differs from germline, possibly due to a read error. The V and J genes are TRBV6-5 and TRBJ1-1; possible D gene TRBD1, 6 bases. The V gene's germline CDR1 is MNHEY and CDR2 SVGAGI. The CDR3 runs to 15 residues. The CDR3 loop is CASSYMPGVNAEAFF. The CDR3 DNA reads TGTGCCAGCAGTTACATGCCAGGGGTGAACGCTGAAGCTTTCTTT.

This chain links TRBV27 with TRBJ2-1; D is undetermined. Trimming took off 3 bases at V and 3 bases at J, with 9 bases between the two ends. The CDR3 loop spans 14 amino acids. The germline gives CDR1 MNHEY, CDR2 SMNVEV (reference sequence). The CDR3 DNA follows: TGTGCCAGCAGTTTGCCAGGCATCTACAATGAGCAGTTCTTC. This codes for CASSLPGIYNEQFF.

This rearrangement joins TRBV12-5 to TRBJ2-1; D possibly corresponds to TRBD1 (5 bases). Germline CDR1 reads LGHNT; CDR2 reads FRNRAP. The CDR3 runs 17 residues. The V end was cut by 5 bases, the J end by 0 bases, with 17 bases between. The CDR3 bases are TGTGCTAGTGGTCAATCGACAGCGCCTAGCTCCTACAATGAGCAGTTCTTC. This gives the protein CASGQSTAPSSYNEQFF.